These 8 T cell receptor beta chains came from one sample sequenced in a study of CD8 T cells in ankylosing spondylitis (dated by TCRdb to about 2017). Paper-wide results and their limitations: Blood from ankylosing spondylitis patients appeared to be characterized by a TCR beta motif composed of roughly eight highly homologous amino acid variants.

Antigens of these TCRs are unknown. The library was built by means of 5' RACE. The data were produced on an Illumina HiSeq 2500. Starting from the raw public reads, TCRdb applied fastp trimming at Q25, assembled clones with MiXCR and retained in-frame beta chains. Every CDR3 protein is listed once, alongside the most common genes and DNA of its rows. For this sample the table gives 350,000 or so distinct CDR3 sequences, of which under 8.5% were detected only once. More than 14% of the sample goes to the ten largest clones. The specimen was blood, either unsorted or a sorted T cell fraction (not recorded which). All receptors derive from a male donor with ankylosing spondylitis.

This clonotype appeared a few times. The chain carries TRBV20-1 and TRBJ2-1; TRBD2 matches 7 bases. The CDR3 length is 15 residues. CDR1 and CDR2 (germline): DFQATT, SNEGSKA (reference sequence). V lost 2 bases to trimming and J lost 4 bases; unmatched junction nucleotides: 8. This chain's CDR3 is CSARKSGIRYNEQFF. CDR3 sequence (DNA): TGCAGTGCTAGAAAAAGCGGGATACGTTACAATGAGCAGTTCTTC.

This chain uses TRBV5-1 with TRBJ2-3, with a possible D match to TRBD1 (6 bases). The V end lost 4 bases, the J end lost 0 bases, and 12 bases lay between the germline ends. The CDR3 contains 15 residues. Germline assignment: CDR1 SGHRS and CDR2 YFSETQ. CDR3 residues: CASSNRVSSTDTQYF. Here the CDR3 DNA reads TGCGCCAGCAGCAACAGGGTTTCTAGCACAGATACGCAGTATTTT.

Ten or more counts support this clonotype. This chain uses TRBV24-1 with TRBJ1-1; D remains ambiguous. V lost 0 bases and J lost 7, with 8 bases in between. CDR1 KGHDR and CDR2 SFDVKD come from the germline V gene. The CDR3 sequence is 13 residues long. CDR3: CATSDLLYGEAFF. In DNA, the CDR3 is TGTGCCACCAGTGATTTGCTCTACGGTGAAGCTTTCTTT.

This clonotype was detected a few times. The chain is built from TRBV29-1 and TRBJ2-1; 8 positions agree with TRBD2. This CDR3 region has 12 residues. V dropped 6 bases and J dropped 7; count of bases not matched to a gene: 5. Germline CDR1 SQVTM, CDR2 ANQGSEA. This CDR3 reads CSVGTSENEQFF. The CDR3 DNA sequence: TGCAGCGTCGGGACTAGTGAGAATGAGCAGTTCTTC.

In this sample, this clonotype turned up many times. The chain links TRBV12-3 or TRBV12-4 to TRBJ2-7, with 12 bases aligning to TRBD2. V gave up 3 bases and J gave up 6 bases; unmatched junction bases: 6. The CDR3 extends over 15 amino acids. This CDR3 is CASSFLAGGPVEQYF. The DNA of the CDR3 is TGTGCCAGCAGTTTTCTAGCGGGAGGGCCGGTCGAGCAGTACTTC.

Worth noting for this clonotype: Compared with germline, one end of the junction differs, possibly owing to a read error. The gene calls are TRBV24-1 and TRBJ2-2; no reliable D call. The germline CDR1 and CDR2 sequences are KGHDR and SFDVKD. The length of the CDR3 is 13 residues. The CDR3 DNA follows: TGTGCCACCAGTGCCTCAAATACCGGGCAGCTGTTTTTT. Residues: CATSASNTGQLFF.

This clonotype has ten or more counts. A read error may account for a junction end that differs from germline. The chain couples TRBV5-1 to TRBJ1-2; D call uncertain. CDR3 length: 13 amino acids. Germline assignment: CDR1 SGHRS and CDR2 YFSETQ. CDR3 DNA: TGCGTCAGCAGCTTGGAAGGAGGCTATGGCTACACCTTC. Translating it yields CVSSLEGGYGYTF.

This clonotype was seen repeatedly, ten times or more. The V and J genes are TRBV4-1 and TRBJ2-1; either TRBD1 or TRBD2 may fit D (5 bases each). V gave up 4 bases and J gave up 5 bases, with 18 bases separating them. In germline, CDR1 is MGHRA, CDR2 YSYEKL. The CDR3 has 16 amino acids. The CDR3 spells CASSLAWGTQNNEQFF. As DNA, the CDR3 is TGCGCCAGCAGCCTTGCGTGGGGGACCCAAAACAATGAGCAGTTCTTC.